The TCR beta chain described here comes from a study of T cell repertoires in aging, cancer and after chemotherapy. Study-wide background: Repeat sampling of healthy donors over several months to years showed clear clonal overlap. The whole study produced a dataset of millions of TCR reads. Study-wide results and limits: The repertoire data cannot show anything about immunological memory following chemotherapy. Age-matched healthy donors had significantly more diverse, less clonal blood TCR repertoires than untreated cancer patients.

TCR beta rearrangements were amplified from peripheral blood genomic DNA. V gave up 2 bases and J gave up 6 bases, with 12 bases separating them. The germline V gene encodes CDR1 SGHDT and CDR2 YYEEEE. The CDR3 length is 14 residues. The sample holds a few counts of this clonotype. The antigen is not known. Rearranged V-D-J TRB sequences were amplified with a mixed TRB-A/B primer pool. TCRdb reprocessed the multiplex PCR reads via MiXCR and lists one record per CDR3 protein. The sample has 7,000 to 9,500 distinct CDR3 sequences, 25% to 35% seen once; the top ten hold roughly 3.5%. The sequenced sample consisted of blood. This TCR was sampled from a human donor in good health. The chain uses TRBV5-6 and TRBJ1-5, with a weak D call TRBD1 (5 bases). CDR3 sequence (DNA): TGTGCCAGCAGCTTTGCCTCGGGGGGTCAGCCCCAGCATTTT. Its translation is CASSFASGGQPQHF.